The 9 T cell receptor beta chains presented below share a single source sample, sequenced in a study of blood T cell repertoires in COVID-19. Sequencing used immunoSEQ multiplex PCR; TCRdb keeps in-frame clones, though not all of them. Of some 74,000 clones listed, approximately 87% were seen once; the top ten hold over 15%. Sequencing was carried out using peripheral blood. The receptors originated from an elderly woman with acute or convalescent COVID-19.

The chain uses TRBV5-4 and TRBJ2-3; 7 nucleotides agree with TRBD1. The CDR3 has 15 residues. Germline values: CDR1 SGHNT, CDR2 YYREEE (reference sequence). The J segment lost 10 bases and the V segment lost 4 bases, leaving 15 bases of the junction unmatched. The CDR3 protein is CASSPSGQARASQYF. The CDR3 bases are TGTGCCAGCAGCCCCTCAGGACAGGCCCGGGCATCGCAGTATTTT. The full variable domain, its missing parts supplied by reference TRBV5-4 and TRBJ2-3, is ETGVTQSPTHLIKTRGQQVTLRCSSQSGHNTVSWYQQALGQGPQFIFQYYREEENGRGNFPPRFSGLQFPNYSSELNVNALELDDSALYLCASSPSGQARASQYFGPGTRLTVL.

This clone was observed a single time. The DNA of the CDR3 is TGTGCCAGTAGATGGGGACAGGGGCTTGGGTCGGAAGCTTTCTTT. Translated: CASRWGQGLGSEAFF. This chain joins TRBV19 and TRBJ1-1, with 10 bases identical to TRBD1. The junction had 12 bases not matched to a gene; V was cut back by 6 bases and J by 8 bases. CDR1 and CDR2 (germline): LNHDA, SQIVND (reference sequence). This CDR3 is built from 15 residues.

The CDR3 coding sequence is TGTGCCACCAGTGATCCGAGCAGGGGTGAGCAGTTCTTC. Residues: CATSDPSRGEQFF. The chain carries TRBV24-1 and TRBJ2-1, with D perhaps matching TRBD1 (6 bases). Trimming cost V 3 bases and J 9 bases, with 11 bases left between them. Per germline, CDR1 KGHDR and CDR2 SFDVKD. This CDR3 spans 13 amino acids.

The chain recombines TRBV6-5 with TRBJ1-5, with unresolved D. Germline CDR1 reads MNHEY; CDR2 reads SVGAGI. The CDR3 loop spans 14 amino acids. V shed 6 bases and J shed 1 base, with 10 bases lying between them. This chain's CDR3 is CASRGGSSNQPQHF. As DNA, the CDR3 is TGTGCCAGCAGGGGAGGGTCCAGCAATCAGCCCCAGCATTTT.

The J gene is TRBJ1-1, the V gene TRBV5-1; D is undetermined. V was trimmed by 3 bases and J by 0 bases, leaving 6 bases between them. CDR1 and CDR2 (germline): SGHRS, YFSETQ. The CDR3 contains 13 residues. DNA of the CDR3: TGCGCCAGCAGCTCCCGTATGAACACTGAAGCTTTCTTT. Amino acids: CASSSRMNTEAFF.

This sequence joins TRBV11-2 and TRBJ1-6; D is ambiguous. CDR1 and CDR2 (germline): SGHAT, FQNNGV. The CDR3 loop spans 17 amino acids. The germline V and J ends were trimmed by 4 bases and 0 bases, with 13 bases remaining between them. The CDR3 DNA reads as TGTGCCAGCAGCTCTGGTGGCGGGAGCTCCTATAATTCACCCCTCCACTTT. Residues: CASSSGGGSSYNSPLHF.

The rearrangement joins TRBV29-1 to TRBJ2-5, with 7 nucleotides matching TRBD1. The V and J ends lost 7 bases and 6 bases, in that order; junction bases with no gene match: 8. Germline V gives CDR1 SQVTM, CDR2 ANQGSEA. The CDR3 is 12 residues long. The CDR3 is CSATGTVKTQYF. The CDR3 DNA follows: TGCAGCGCTACCGGGACAGTAAAGACCCAGTACTTC.

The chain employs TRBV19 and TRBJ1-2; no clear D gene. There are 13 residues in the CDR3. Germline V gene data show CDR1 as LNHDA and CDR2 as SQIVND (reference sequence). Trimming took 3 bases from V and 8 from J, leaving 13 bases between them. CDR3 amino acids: CASSIWEQWGYTF. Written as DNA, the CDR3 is TGTGCCAGTAGTATTTGGGAGCAATGGGGCTACACCTTC.

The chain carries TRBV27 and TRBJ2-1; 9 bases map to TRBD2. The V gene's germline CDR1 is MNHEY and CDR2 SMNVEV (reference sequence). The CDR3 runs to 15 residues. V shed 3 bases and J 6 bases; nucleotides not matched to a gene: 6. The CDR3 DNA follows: TGTGCCAGCAGTTTTAGGGCGGGAGGGCCCAATGAGCAGTTCTTC. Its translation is CASSFRAGGPNEQFF.